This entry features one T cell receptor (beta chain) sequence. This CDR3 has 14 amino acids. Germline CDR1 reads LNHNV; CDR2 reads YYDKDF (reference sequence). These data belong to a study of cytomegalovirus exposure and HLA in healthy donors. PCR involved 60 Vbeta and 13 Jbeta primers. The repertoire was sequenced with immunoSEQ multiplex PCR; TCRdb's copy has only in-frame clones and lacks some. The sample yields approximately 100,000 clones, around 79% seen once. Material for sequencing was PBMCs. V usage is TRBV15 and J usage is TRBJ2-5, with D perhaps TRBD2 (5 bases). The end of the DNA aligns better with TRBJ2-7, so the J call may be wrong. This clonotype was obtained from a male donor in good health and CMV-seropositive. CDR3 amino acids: CATSSAAGVDEQYF. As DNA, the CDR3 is TGTGCCACCAGCTCCGCGGCCGGGGTGGACGAGCAGTACTTC.